These 6 T cell receptor beta chains originate from one sample sequenced in a study of human T cells and chemical hapten exposure (dated by TCRdb to 2020 to 2023). Library method: RACE. Sequencing instrument: NextSeq 500. TCRdb itself trimmed the public reads at Q25 with fastp, ran MiXCR and retained productive beta chains. Every CDR3 protein is listed once, alongside the most common genes and DNA of its rows. This sample holds some 36,000 distinct CDR3 sequences; 8% to 10% were observed only once. The ten most abundant clones make up 20% to 30% of the sample. In light of the paper, this sample's time point label describes: patch test 3, about 24 weeks after DPC sensitization. Read against the paper, the sample's treatment or condition label means: therapeutic diphenylcyclopropenone sensitization with weekly scalp DPC. Total RNA was isolated from unfractionated whole blood collected in Tempus Blood RNA tubes.

The sequencing used whole blood, collected in connection with sensitization to the hapten diphenylcyclopropenone (DPC). The source is a man in his forties or fifties with alopecia areata. Some clones in this sample may be carry-over from other donors' samples.

This clonotype was recorded at least ten times. The J gene is TRBJ1-1, the V gene TRBV12-3 or TRBV12-4; D may be TRBD1 (6 bases). The V end was cut by 6 bases, the J end by 1 base, with 12 bases between. The length of the CDR3 is 14 residues. The CDR3: CASRRQAANTEAFF. The CDR3 DNA sequence: TGTGCCAGCAGGCGACAGGCAGCGAACACTGAAGCTTTCTTT.

In its sample, this clonotype was seen many times. This rearrangement joins TRBV10-2 to TRBJ2-7; 11 bases match TRBD2. The CDR3 has 15 amino acids. The trim removed 8 bases at V and 5 bases at J, leaving 11 bases unmatched. CDR1 and CDR2 from the germline V gene are WSHSY and SAAADI. CDR3 region: CASYLAGGQEDEQYF. The CDR3 nucleotides are TGCGCCAGCTATCTAGCGGGAGGACAAGAGGACGAGCAGTACTTC.

The chain employs TRBV6-5 and TRBJ1-1, with D possibly TRBD1 on 5 matching bases. Germline lookup yields CDR1 MNHEY and CDR2 SVGAGI. The CDR3 runs 14 residues. V lost 0 bases and J lost 3, with 8 bases in between. The CDR3, as DNA: TGTGCCAGCAGTTACTCCCTCAGGGACACTGAAGCTTTCTTT. This sequence encodes CASSYSLRDTEAFF.

This clonotype has a handful of counts. V usage is TRBV5-1 and J usage is TRBJ2-3; TRBD2 agrees at 11 bases. This CDR3 is 19 amino acids long. Germline V CDR1 and CDR2: SGHRS, YFSETQ. Trimming took 3 bases from V and 2 from J; bases not matched to a gene: 14. The chain's CDR3 is CASSWARLAGRYNTDTQYF. Here the CDR3 DNA reads TGCGCCAGCAGCTGGGCGAGACTAGCGGGACGATACAACACAGATACGCAGTATTTT.

Many counts were recorded for this clonotype. This rearrangement joins TRBV11-3 to TRBJ2-3, with 7 bases matching TRBD1. The trim removed 0 bases at V and 2 bases at J, leaving 2 bases unmatched. This CDR3 has 15 residues. The germline V gene has CDR1 SGHNT and CDR2 YENEEA. The CDR3 DNA follows: TGTGCCAGCAGCTTAGAAGGGGGCTTCACAGATACGCAGTATTTT. Translation: CASSLEGGFTDTQYF.

This clonotype was recorded many times. The V gene is TRBV5-1, the J gene TRBJ2-7; D possibly corresponds to TRBD1 (5 bases). The V end was cut by 0 bases, the J end by 0 bases, with 7 bases between. In germline, CDR1 is SGHRS, CDR2 YFSETQ. The CDR3 extends over 14 amino acids. CDR3 sequence (DNA): TGCGCCAGCAGCTTGGAACAGGCCTCCTACGAGCAGTACTTC. Its translation: CASSLEQASYEQYF.